The 15 T cell receptor beta chains below come from one sample, sequenced in a study of T cell repertoires in cytomegalovirus infection. TCRdb recomputed calls from the reads with MiXCR, one row per CDR3 protein. The repertoire consists of 500,000 to 600,000 distinct CDR3 sequences, with about 15% occurring once and the leading ten covering roughly a quarter. Sequencing was done on a sample of CD8+ T cells from PBMCs. These TCRs come from a human donor in good health (CMV status not recorded). Some clones in this sample may be carry-over from other donors' samples.

This clonotype was counted at least ten times. The rearrangement joins TRBV10-3 to TRBJ2-2; D is uncertain. Germline-derived CDR1 and CDR2 are ENHRY and SYGVKD. The V end lost 0 bases, the J end lost 0 bases, and 11 bases lay between the germline ends. The CDR3 length is 17 residues. Here the CDR3 reads CAISESRVSSNTGELFF. CDR3 sequence (DNA): TGTGCCATCAGTGAGTCGAGAGTCTCTTCGAACACCGGGGAGCTGTTTTTT.

A note on this clonotype: A much larger clone differs by one base, so this may be a read error. V and J are TRBV11-2 and TRBJ2-4; 10 nucleotides line up with TRBD2. Per the germline V gene, CDR1 is SGHAT and CDR2 is FQNNGV. The CDR3 consists of 14 residues. The CDR3 protein is CASSFLAGENIRYF. In DNA form, the CDR3 reads TGTGCCAGCAGCTTTCTAGCGGGAGAAAACATTCGGTACTTC.

This clonotype was seen only a few times. The J gene is TRBJ2-1, the V gene TRBV9, with D uncertain. The CDR3 covers 10 residues. Germline CDR1 reads SGDLS; CDR2 reads YYNGEE. Trimming pared 7 bases from V and 9 bases from J, leaving 8 bases between. The CDR3 DNA reads as TGTGCCAGCGGAACGGGTGAGCAGTTCTTC. As protein: CASGTGEQFF.

The V and J genes are TRBV28 and TRBJ2-2, with D possibly being TRBD1 (6 bases). This CDR3 is 17 amino acids long. Trimming removed 2 bases at V and 6 bases at J, with 19 bases between. Germline V gene sequence: CDR1 MDHEN, CDR2 SYDVKM. As DNA, the CDR3 is TGTGCCAGCAGTTTACGCACCCCAGGGACATGGTCCGGGGAGCTGTTTTTT. Translated: CASSLRTPGTWSGELFF.

This clonotype was detected many times. The genes are TRBV7-8 and TRBJ2-2; 8 positions match TRBD1. The length of the CDR3 is 18 residues. The J segment lost 5 bases and the V segment lost 0 bases, leaving 11 bases of the junction unmatched. CDR1 SGHVS and CDR2 FQNEAQ come from the germline V gene. The CDR3 loop is CASSLAQWQGARTGELFF. Here the CDR3 DNA reads TGTGCCAGCAGCTTAGCGCAATGGCAGGGGGCGCGTACCGGGGAGCTGTTTTTT.

V and J are TRBV19 and TRBJ1-3; D not resolved. This CDR3 comprises 17 residues. Deletions cut 3 bases from V and 0 bases from J, with 15 bases between. Germline CDR1 LNHDA, CDR2 SQIVND (reference sequence). DNA of the CDR3: TGTGCCAGTAGTATTCTTCCAGGCGTCTACTCTGGAAACACCATATATTTT. This sequence encodes CASSILPGVYSGNTIYF.

Many counts were recorded for this clonotype. J is TRBJ2-7 and V is TRBV7-9, with 14 bases fitting TRBD2. Per the germline V gene, CDR1 is SEHNR and CDR2 is FQNEAQ (reference sequence). The CDR3 has 16 residues. Germline trimming cut 5 bases from V and 3 bases from J; bases unmatched to any gene: 6. The CDR3 is CASSPGLAGGIYEQYF. For the CDR3, the DNA is TGTGCCAGCAGCCCAGGACTAGCGGGAGGTATCTACGAGCAGTACTTC.

CDR3 protein: CASSLARTGGLYEQYF. The CDR3 nucleotides are TGTGCCAGCAGCCTAGCCCGGACAGGCGGACTTTACGAGCAGTACTTC. The chain employs TRBV14 and TRBJ2-7, with 7 bases fitting TRBD1. Germline values: CDR1 SGHDN, CDR2 FVKESK. CDR3 length: 16 amino acids. V trimming: 4 bases; J trimming: 4 bases; junction bases outside the gene matches: 13.

This clonotype was seen a few times. The chain is built from TRBV28 and TRBJ1-4, with TRBD1 matching 11 bases. This CDR3 has 15 amino acids. The J segment lost 8 bases and the V segment lost 4 bases, leaving 6 bases of the junction unmatched. CDR1 MDHEN and CDR2 SYDVKM come from the germline V gene. CDR3: CASSSGQGAREKLFF. The CDR3 bases are TGTGCCAGCAGTTCCGGACAGGGGGCTAGAGAAAAACTGTTTTTT.

This clonotype has ten or more counts. The chain combines TRBV4-1 with TRBJ1-2, with D maybe TRBD1 (5 bases). The germline V gene has CDR1 MGHRA and CDR2 YSYEKL. Trimming shortened V by 4 bases and J by 3 bases, and 18 bases separated the two germline ends. This CDR3 is built from 16 residues. CDR3 bases: TGCGCCAGCAGCCCACGGACACTTCCCGGCGACTATGGCTACACCTTC. It codes for CASSPRTLPGDYGYTF.

The gene calls are TRBV29-1 and TRBJ2-4; perhaps D is TRBD1 or TRBD2 (5 bases each). Trimming cost V 2 bases and J 4 bases, with 15 bases left between them. The germline gives CDR1 SQVTM, CDR2 ANQGSEA. This CDR3 contains 15 residues. The CDR3 is CSVETPPGGKNIQYF. CDR3 sequence (DNA): TGCAGCGTTGAAACCCCACCTGGGGGTAAAAACATTCAGTACTTC.

The chain couples TRBV11-2 to TRBJ1-3; a weak D match, TRBD1 (5 bases). CDR1 SGHAT and CDR2 FQNNGV come from the germline V gene. Trimming took 6 bases from V and 2 from J, leaving 17 bases between them. There are 16 residues in the CDR3. In DNA, the CDR3 is TGTGCCAGCAGGTTTGGACACGAGGGAACTGGAAACACCATATATTTT. Its translation is CASRFGHEGTGNTIYF.

This clonotype has a count of ten or more. The chain couples TRBV29-1 to TRBJ1-4; a weak D match, TRBD1 (5 bases). This CDR3 is built from 17 residues. Trimming stripped 6 bases from V and 10 bases from J, with 30 bases between. Germline V gene data show CDR1 as SQVTM and CDR2 as ANQGSEA. The CDR3 DNA follows: TGCAGCGTCCTCCCCCTGGGGGGGGAAGGGGACTTTGGAAAACTGTTTTTT. As protein: CSVLPLGGEGDFGKLFF. The variable domain in full, completed from reference TRBV29-1 and TRBJ1-4, reads SAVISQKPSRDICQRGTSLTIQCQVDSQVTMMFWYRQQPGQSLTLIATANQGSEATYESGFVIDKFPISRPNLTFSTLTVSNMSPEDSSIYLCSVLPLGGEGDFGKLFFGSGTQLSVL.

This clonotype was detected ten times or more. The chain combines TRBV28 with TRBJ2-5; D could derive from TRBD1 or TRBD2 (5 bases each). The CDR3 loop spans 13 amino acids. Per germline, CDR1 MDHEN and CDR2 SYDVKM. V was pared by 4 bases and J by 1 base, with 7 bases between. CDR3 loop: CASSSGLQETQYF. The DNA of the CDR3 is TGTGCCAGCAGTTCGGGGCTCCAAGAGACCCAGTACTTC.

The rearrangement links TRBV29-1 to TRBJ2-7; a weak D match, TRBD2 (5 bases). Germline lookup yields CDR1 SQVTM and CDR2 ANQGSEA. With 2 bases removed from V and 3 bases from J, the gap between germline ends came to 20 bases. This CDR3 comprises 16 residues. The CDR3 region is CSVETQRWSGGYEQYF. In DNA, the CDR3 is TGCAGCGTTGAAACTCAGAGATGGTCAGGAGGCTACGAGCAGTACTTC.